This T cell receptor (beta chain) was sequenced in a study of shared clonotypes between healthy human individuals (dated by TCRdb to between 2020 and 2021). Study-wide context: A couple of women and a few men aged 18 to 49 years were included in the cohort. Different laboratories and diverse techniques were used to prepare libraries and sequence TCR repertoires, to increase sequencing depth and limit assay-specific biases. Per donor, three plates each were used for CD4 naive and CD4 memory, two for CD8 naive, and one for CD8 memory. To estimate repertoire size and how much clonotypes are shared between individuals, the study performed deep sequencing of blood TCR repertoires from five healthy adults. Leukapheresis yielded between about 0.85 and 10 billion PBMCs per donor.

To note about this clone: No cognate antigen has been identified for it. Base qualities are not recorded, but no much larger clone differs from it by a single base.

CD8 naive samples were CD45RO-negative cells positively selected for CCR7, giving a CD45RA+CCR7+ population that excluded TemRA cells. Healthy HIV-negative adults with no recently reported acute infections or vaccinations were included as donors. Only Caucasian adults living in Nashville, Tennessee, USA were represented among the donors. After blood collection by leukapheresis, PBMCs were isolated using Ficoll-Histopaque density gradient centrifugation and then cryopreserved in the vapor phase of liquid nitrogen. Analytical flow cytometry was used to check the purity and quantity of every magnetically sorted T cell population. Genomic DNA was isolated from each sorted fraction and quantified by UV absorbance on a Nanodrop 2000c. The paper's findings and limits, for the study overall: Across a few donors, around 5% of naive CD4, around 3.5% of naive CD8, about 2.3% of memory CD4, and about 0.4% of memory CD8 clonotypes were shared. Only blood was sampled, and tissue TCR repertoires likely differ from those in blood. Compared with non-shared clonotypes, the clonotypes found in all four sorted-subset donors had higher generation probabilities. Pairwise subsampling indicated that sequencing depth was expected to affect the degree of clonotype sharing among donors. Naive subsets generally had larger estimated clonotype richness than memory subsets. Incomplete sequencing was indicated by rarefaction of sorted-subset datasets, despite the large sequencing depth. The small number of donors limited the genetic and exposure-history diversity represented.

TCR CDR3 regions were amplified from genomic DNA by multiplex PCR using the deep immunoSEQ assay. Genomic DNA extracted from each cell subset was distributed evenly over all wells of several immunoSEQ 96-well plates, and each plate served as one replicate. For sorted subsets, roughly 200 ng of genomic DNA, equivalent to 30,000 or so T cell genomes, went into each replicate PCR. Purified libraries were quantified with a Qubit 3.0 fluorometer, sized on a Bioanalyzer 2100, and re-quantified with the KAPA Library Quantification kit. Every immunoSEQ 96-well plate was sequenced on a separate single-read 150-cycle Illumina NextSeq 550 flow cell. As for the original processing: The immunoSEQ output contained only junctional sequences without quality scores, so filtering could not match that applied to full-length reads. To assign V/J genes and CDR3, sequences were annotated against IMGT germline references using PyIR, a Python wrapper for IgBLAST v1.9. Reads with weak V/J assignments (E-value above 1e-6), missing CDR3, stop codons, out-of-frame junctions, or ambiguous translated residues were removed. V3J clonotypes were defined by identical inferred V gene, J gene, and CDR3 amino acid sequence. Percentage overlap between repertoires was calculated by dividing the number of shared unique clonotypes by the size of the smaller repertoire. Repertoire richness was assessed with RTK rarefaction, the Chao1 estimator, and Recon v2.1 estimates of unobserved clonotypes. For all TCRbeta clonotypes obtained by the gDNA method from a few donors, generation probabilities were computed with OLGA. This immuneACCESS table, as held by TCRdb, lists in-frame sequences with V and J called but not all clones. Of the missing ones, under half trace to an unresolved V gene in checked studies; the others have no known cause. Clone size and the V and J calls come from that table; the DNA yielded D and trimming. In all, the sample holds about 2.1 million clones, and about 92% of those were seen once. The leading ten clones occupy roughly 1.8% of the sample.

The TCR sequence derives from a man younger than 35 in good health. Some clones in this sample may be carry-over from other donors' samples. The specimen sequenced was naive CD8+ T cells from PBMCs. The cell subset or site tag for this specimen amounts to: CD45RA+CCR7+.

The DNA sequence is TGCGCCAGCAGCTCCGGCGACAGGAAGGGTGATGAAGCTTTCTTT. This encodes CASSSGDRKGDEAFF. The chain joins TRBV5-1 to TRBJ1-1; perhaps TRBD1 is the D gene, with 6 bases matching. Sequences SGHRS (CDR1) and YFSETQ (CDR2) are obtained from the germline V gene. Including the terminal cysteine and phenylalanine, the CDR3 comprises 15 residues. Only the CDR3 part of the read is kept: 45 bases, read in frame from the first base. V is clipped by 3 bases and J by 7 bases, and the sequence between their germline boundaries is 19 bases long.